Sequencing of this T cell receptor (beta chain) was carried out in a study of beta chain features in type 1 diabetes. Study-level points and caveats: In all four CD4+ subsets, TCRB CDR3 length was significantly, moderately reduced in type 1 diabetes.

The CDR3 covers 15 residues. Per the germline V gene, CDR1 is SGHNT and CDR2 is YYREEE (reference sequence). V lost 5 bases and J 3 bases, leaving 17 bases between the germline ends. There was one heparinised blood draw per donor, averaging approximately 120 mL. Stem cell-like memory, regulatory, central memory and naive CD4+ cells were sorted via CD45RO/CCR7/CD25/CD127/CD95/CD27. Reverse transcription of all isolated RNA meant that expressed TCRB transcripts were sequenced. Method: immunoSEQ multiplex PCR; TCRdb's copy keeps in-frame clones and lacks some. The profile covers around 690,000 clones, with over 10% appearing a single time and 0.09% to 0.15% taken by the ten largest. About this clone: Its antigen is currently unknown.

The receptor comes from a man aged 30 to 45 with type 1 diabetes. This chain links TRBV5-4 with TRBJ2-5; D unresolved. The sequenced sample was naive CD4+ T cells from blood. In DNA form, the CDR3 reads TGTGCCAGCAGACCAACAGTTCGGGTGGAAGAGACCCAGTACTTC. Translated, it gives CASRPTVRVEETQYF.